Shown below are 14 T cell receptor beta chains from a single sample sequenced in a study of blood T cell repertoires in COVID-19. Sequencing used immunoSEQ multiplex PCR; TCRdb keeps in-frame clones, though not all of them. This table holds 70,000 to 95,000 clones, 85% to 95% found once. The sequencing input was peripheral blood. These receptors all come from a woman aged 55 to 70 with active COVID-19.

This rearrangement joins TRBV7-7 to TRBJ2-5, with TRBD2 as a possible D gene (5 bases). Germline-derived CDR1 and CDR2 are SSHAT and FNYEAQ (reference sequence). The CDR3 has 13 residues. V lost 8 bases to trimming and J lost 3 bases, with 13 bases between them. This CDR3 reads CASQAASEETQYF. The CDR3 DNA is TGTGCCAGCCAAGCGGCGTCGGAAGAGACCCAGTACTTC.

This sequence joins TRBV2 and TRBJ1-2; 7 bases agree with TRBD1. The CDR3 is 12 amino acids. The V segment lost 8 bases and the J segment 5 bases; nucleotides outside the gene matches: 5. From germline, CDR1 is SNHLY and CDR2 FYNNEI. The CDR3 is CASLPGQYGYTF. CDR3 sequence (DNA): TGTGCCAGCCTTCCGGGACAGTATGGCTACACCTTC.

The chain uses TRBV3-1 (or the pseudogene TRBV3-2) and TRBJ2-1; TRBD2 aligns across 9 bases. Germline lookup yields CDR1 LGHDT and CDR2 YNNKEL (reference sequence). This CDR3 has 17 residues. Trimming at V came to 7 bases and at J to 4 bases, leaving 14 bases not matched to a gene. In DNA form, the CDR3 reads TGTGCCAGCAAATTAACCCCCAGGACTAGCGAGTACAATGAGCAGTTCTTC. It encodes CASKLTPRTSEYNEQFF.

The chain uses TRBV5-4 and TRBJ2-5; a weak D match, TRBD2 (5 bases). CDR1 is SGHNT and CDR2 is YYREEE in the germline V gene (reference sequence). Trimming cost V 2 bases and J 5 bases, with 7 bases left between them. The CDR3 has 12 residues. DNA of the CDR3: TGTGCCAGCAGCTTTAGCGCGGAGACCCAGTACTTC. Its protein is CASSFSAETQYF.

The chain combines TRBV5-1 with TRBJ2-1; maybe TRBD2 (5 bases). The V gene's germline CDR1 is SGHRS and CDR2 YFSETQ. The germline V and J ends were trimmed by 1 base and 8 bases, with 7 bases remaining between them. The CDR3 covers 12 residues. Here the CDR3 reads CASSLSGDEQFF. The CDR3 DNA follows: TGCGCCAGCAGCTTGAGCGGCGATGAGCAGTTCTTC.

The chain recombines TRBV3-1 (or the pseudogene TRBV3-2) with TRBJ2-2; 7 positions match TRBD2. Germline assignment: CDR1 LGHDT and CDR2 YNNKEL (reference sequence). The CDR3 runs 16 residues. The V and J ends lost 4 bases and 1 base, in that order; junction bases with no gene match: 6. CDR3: CASSPVGGVNTGELFF. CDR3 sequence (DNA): TGTGCCAGCAGCCCTGTGGGGGGGGTGAACACCGGGGAGCTGTTTTTT.

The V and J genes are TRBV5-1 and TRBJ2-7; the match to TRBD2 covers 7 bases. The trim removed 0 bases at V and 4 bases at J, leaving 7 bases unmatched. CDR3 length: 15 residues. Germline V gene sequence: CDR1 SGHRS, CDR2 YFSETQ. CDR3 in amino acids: CASSLAEGGRYEQYF. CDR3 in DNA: TGCGCCAGCAGCTTGGCCGAGGGAGGGAGATACGAGCAGTACTTC.

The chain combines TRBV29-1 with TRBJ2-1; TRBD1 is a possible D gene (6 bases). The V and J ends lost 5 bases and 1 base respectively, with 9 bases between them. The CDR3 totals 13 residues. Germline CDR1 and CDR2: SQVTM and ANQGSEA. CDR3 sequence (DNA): TGCAGCGTTCCAGGGGTGTCCTACAATGAGCAGTTCTTC. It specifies CSVPGVSYNEQFF.

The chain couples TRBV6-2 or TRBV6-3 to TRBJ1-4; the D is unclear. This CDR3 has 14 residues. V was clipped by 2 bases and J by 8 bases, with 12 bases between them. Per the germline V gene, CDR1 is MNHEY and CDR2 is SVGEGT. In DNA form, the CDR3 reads TGTGCCAGCAGTTACGAGGGCAACTGGGAAAAACTGTTTTTT. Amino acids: CASSYEGNWEKLFF.

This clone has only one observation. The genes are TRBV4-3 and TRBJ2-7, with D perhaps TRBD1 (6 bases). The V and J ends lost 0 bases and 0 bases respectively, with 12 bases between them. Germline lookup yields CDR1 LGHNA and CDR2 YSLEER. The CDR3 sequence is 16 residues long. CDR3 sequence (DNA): TGCGCCAGCAGCCAAGATCGTACAGGGCACTCCTACGAGCAGTACTTC. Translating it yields CASSQDRTGHSYEQYF.

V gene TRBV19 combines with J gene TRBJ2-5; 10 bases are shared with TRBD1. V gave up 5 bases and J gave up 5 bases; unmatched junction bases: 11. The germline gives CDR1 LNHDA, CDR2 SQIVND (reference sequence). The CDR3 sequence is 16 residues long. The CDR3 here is CASSGTRTGGGETQYF. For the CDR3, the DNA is TGTGCCAGTAGTGGAACTAGGACAGGGGGGGGTGAGACCCAGTACTTC.

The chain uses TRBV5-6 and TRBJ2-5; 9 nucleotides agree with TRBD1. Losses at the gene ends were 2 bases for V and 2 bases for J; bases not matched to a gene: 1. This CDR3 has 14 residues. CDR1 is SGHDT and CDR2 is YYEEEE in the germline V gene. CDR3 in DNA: TGTGCCAGCAGCTTAGGGACAGGGCAAGAGACCCAGTACTTC. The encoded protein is CASSLGTGQETQYF.

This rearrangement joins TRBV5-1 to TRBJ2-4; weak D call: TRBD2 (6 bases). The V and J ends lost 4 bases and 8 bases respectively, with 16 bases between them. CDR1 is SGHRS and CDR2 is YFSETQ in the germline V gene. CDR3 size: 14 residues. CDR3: CASSPGTGGDIQYF. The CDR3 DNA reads TGCGCCAGCAGCCCCGGTACAGGCGGGGACATTCAGTACTTC.

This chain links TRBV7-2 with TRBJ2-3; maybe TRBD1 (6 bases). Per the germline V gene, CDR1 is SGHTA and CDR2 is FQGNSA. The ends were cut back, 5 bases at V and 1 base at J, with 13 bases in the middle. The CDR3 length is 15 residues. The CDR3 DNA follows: TGTGCCAGCAGCCCCCTGGCAGGGGGCACAGATACGCAGTATTTT. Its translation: CASSPLAGGTDTQYF.